These 32 T cell receptor beta chains were all obtained from the same sample, sequenced in a study of T cells after yellow fever vaccination. Each CDR3 protein is one row after TCRdb ran MiXCR on the 5' RACE reads. Of over 250,000 distinct CDR3 sequences listed, approximately 4% are singletons. The sequenced sample was PBMCs, obtained 5 days after the yellow fever booster vaccination. These receptors all come from a man aged 18 to 35 who received the YFV17D yellow fever vaccine.

A few counts support this clonotype. The chain is built from TRBV7-8 and TRBJ2-7; D is possibly TRBD1 (6 bases). This CDR3 has 13 residues. Trimming removed 3 bases at V and 3 bases at J, with 9 bases between. The germline V gene encodes CDR1 SGHVS and CDR2 FQNEAQ. CDR3 region: CASSFRGHYEQYV. CDR3 nucleotides: TGTGCCAGCAGCTTCCGGGGACACTACGAGCAGTACGTC.

This clonotype was counted between two and nine times. The chain joins TRBV7-2 to TRBJ1-6; 9 bases align to TRBD1. The V segment lost 3 bases and the J segment 1 base; nucleotides outside the gene matches: 4. CDR1 SGHTA and CDR2 FQGNSA come from the germline V gene. CDR3 length equals 17 residues. CDR3 sequence (DNA): TGTGCCAGCAGCTTCGCAGACAGGGGGTCCTATAATTCACCCCTCCACTTT. Its translation is CASSFADRGSYNSPLHF.

The chain combines TRBV11-2 with TRBJ2-5; D gene unclear. The germline CDR1 and CDR2 sequences are SGHAT and FQNNGV. V was pared by 4 bases and J by 7 bases, with 7 bases between. The CDR3 has 11 amino acids. This CDR3 is CASSSRRTQYF. The CDR3 nucleotides read TGTGCCAGCAGCTCCCGCCGGACCCAGTACTTC.

The chain joins TRBV25-1 to TRBJ2-1, with D perhaps TRBD2 (5 bases). From germline, CDR1 is MGHDK and CDR2 SYGVNS. CDR3 length: 13 amino acids. The germline V and J ends were trimmed by 7 bases and 9 bases, with 16 bases remaining between them. In DNA form, the CDR3 reads TGTGCCAGCATCAGGACTGAGGTTGCTGAGCAGTTCTTC. This translates into CASIRTEVAEQFF.

This chain uses TRBV7-6 with TRBJ2-1, with D tentatively TRBD1 or TRBD2 (6 bases each). The V gene lost 4 bases and the J gene lost 2 bases, with 15 bases spanning the gap. CDR3 length: 16 residues. Germline values: CDR1 SGHVS, CDR2 FNYEAQ. CDR3 region: CASSSPRGLAYNEQFF. The CDR3 nucleotides read TGTGCCAGCAGCTCCCCTCGGGGGCTGGCCTACAATGAGCAGTTCTTC. Based on the CDR3 plus reference TRBV7-6 and TRBJ2-1, the full variable domain is GAGVSQSPRYKVTKRGQDVALRCDPISGHVSLYWYRQALGQGPEFLTYFNYEAQQDKSGLPNDRFSAERPEGSISTLTIQRTEQRDSAMYRCASSSPRGLAYNEQFFGPGTRLTVL.

This clonotype was detected a few times. The chain combines TRBV7-9 with TRBJ2-7; D perhaps matches TRBD1 (7 bases). Germline V gene sequence: CDR1 SEHNR, CDR2 FQNEAQ (reference sequence). The CDR3 totals 16 residues. Trimming cost V 4 bases and J 3 bases, with 19 bases left between them. The CDR3 DNA follows: TGTGCCAGCAGCTCCGTTTTCAGGGGGGACCACTACGAGCAGTACGTC. Protein sequence: CASSSVFRGDHYEQYV.

The gene calls are TRBV7-6 and TRBJ2-3; 11 nucleotides align to TRBD2. CDR3 length: 16 residues. Germline assignment: CDR1 SGHVS and CDR2 FNYEAQ. Germline trimming cut 4 bases from V and 1 base from J; bases unmatched to any gene: 4. CDR3 sequence: CASSYGTSGGTDTQYF. CDR3 in DNA: TGTGCCAGCAGCTACGGGACTAGCGGAGGCACAGATACGCAGTATTTT.

The table lists this clonotype with a few counts. This chain joins TRBV29-1 and TRBJ2-2; tentative D call: TRBD2 (6 bases). Trimming pared 4 bases from V and 6 bases from J, leaving 6 bases between. The CDR3 consists of 11 residues. The germline V gene has CDR1 SQVTM and CDR2 ANQGSEA. CDR3 protein: CSVGGAGELFF. The CDR3 nucleotides are TGCAGCGTTGGCGGGGCCGGGGAGCTGTTTTTT.

This clonotype showed up just a few times. The chain combines TRBV20-1 with TRBJ2-1; D may be TRBD1 (5 bases). The length of the CDR3 is 13 residues. Trimming took off 0 bases at V and 8 bases at J, with 11 bases between the two ends. Germline V gene sequence: CDR1 DFQATT, CDR2 SNEGSKA (reference sequence). The CDR3 DNA reads TGCAGTGCTAGAGATGTGGGGCCAGATGAGCAGTTCTTC. It encodes CSARDVGPDEQFF.

Only a few counts were recorded for this clonotype. This chain joins TRBV7-2 and TRBJ2-3; TRBD2 is a possible D gene (6 bases). This CDR3 has 13 amino acids. The germline V and J ends were trimmed by 4 bases and 4 bases, with 9 bases remaining between them. Germline lookup yields CDR1 SGHTA and CDR2 FQGNSA. Here the CDR3 reads CASSWDSSDTQYF. As DNA, the CDR3 is TGTGCCAGCAGCTGGGACTCTTCAGATACGCAGTATTTT.

This chain links TRBV4-2 with TRBJ1-2; D is unclear. CDR1 and CDR2 from the germline V gene are LGHNA and YNFKEQ. The V and J ends lost 0 bases and 7 bases respectively, with 6 bases between them. CDR3 length equals 12 residues. The CDR3 protein is CASSQDRGGYTF. CDR3 DNA sequence: TGTGCCAGCAGCCAAGATAGAGGTGGCTACACCTTC.

The CDR3: CASSLRQGMNTIYF. CDR3 bases: TGTGCCAGCAGCCTTAGACAGGGGATGAACACCATATATTTT. This chain uses TRBV12-3 or TRBV12-4 with TRBJ1-3, with TRBD1 matching over 8 bases. CDR3 size: 14 residues. V lost 6 bases and J lost 7; bases outside the gene matches: 8.

This clonotype showed up many times. The rearrangement uses TRBV5-1 and TRBJ2-2, with 7 bases fitting TRBD1. V was pared by 2 bases and J by 0 bases, with 1 base of the junction left unmatched. This CDR3 has 15 residues. In germline, CDR1 is SGHRS, CDR2 YFSETQ. CDR3 sequence reads: CASSFGTANTGELFF. The DNA of the CDR3 is TGCGCCAGCAGCTTCGGGACAGCGAACACCGGGGAGCTGTTTTTT.

This sequence joins TRBV4-2 and TRBJ1-1; a possible D gene is TRBD1 (5 bases). Between the trimmed V and J ends, which lost 1 base and 4 bases, there was a span of 10 bases. The germline V gene has CDR1 LGHNA and CDR2 YNFKEQ. The CDR3 covers 14 residues. The CDR3 DNA is TGTGCCAGCAGCCAAGGGACGGGGGTCACTGAAGCTTTCTTT. Protein sequence: CASSQGTGVTEAFF.

This clonotype was found many times. The CDR3 loop is CSVSTGGNTEAFF. The CDR3 DNA follows: TGCAGCGTTTCGACAGGGGGGAACACTGAAGCTTTCTTT. This chain joins TRBV29-1 and TRBJ1-1; 9 nucleotides line up with TRBD1. CDR3 length: 13 residues. In germline, CDR1 is SQVTM, CDR2 ANQGSEA. V was clipped by 5 bases and J by 1 base; unmatched bases: 2.

Only a few counts were recorded for this clonotype. The V call is TRBV7-8, the J call TRBJ2-7; possibly TRBD2 for D (6 bases). The CDR3 sequence is 12 residues long. The V gene's germline CDR1 is SGHVS and CDR2 FQNEAQ. Trimming took off 8 bases at V and 5 bases at J, with 13 bases between the two ends. CDR3 nucleotides: TGTGCCAGCCGGGGGTTGGGCCACGAGCAGTACGTC. It encodes CASRGLGHEQYV.

The V and J genes are TRBV5-5 and TRBJ1-5; D is unresolved. The germline gives CDR1 SGHKS, CDR2 YYEKEE (reference sequence). The CDR3 spans 15 residues. V lost 1 base to trimming and J lost 5 bases, with 13 bases between them. The CDR3 DNA reads as TGTGCCAGCAGCTTGACACCCCAGGTGGATCAGCCCCAGCATTTT. It specifies CASSLTPQVDQPQHF.

The table lists this clonotype with a few counts. The V gene is TRBV5-1, the J gene TRBJ2-1; maybe TRBD2 (6 bases). Germline V gene sequence: CDR1 SGHRS, CDR2 YFSETQ. This CDR3 spans 15 amino acids. V was pared by 4 bases and J by 8 bases, with 19 bases between. Written as DNA, the CDR3 is TGCGCCAGCAGCCATAGGGACTTACTGTACGATGAGCAGTTCTTC. Amino acids: CASSHRDLLYDEQFF.

The sample holds a few counts of this clonotype. CDR3: CASSVAFHSGQETQYF. DNA of the CDR3: TGTGCCAGCAGCGTAGCGTTTCATAGCGGACAAGAGACCCAGTACTTC. The chain carries TRBV9 and TRBJ2-5; possibly TRBD2 for D (6 bases). The V gene lost 0 bases and the J gene lost 2 bases, with 14 bases spanning the gap. The CDR3 has 16 residues. Germline CDR1 and CDR2: SGDLS and YYNGEE.

This clonotype occurred a few times. The chain employs TRBV6-2 or TRBV6-3 and TRBJ1-5, with 7 positions matching TRBD1. The CDR3 has 18 amino acids. CDR1 and CDR2 from the germline V gene are MNHEY and SVGEGT. Germline trimming cut 8 bases from V and 1 base from J; bases unmatched to any gene: 17. CDR3 amino acids: CASQRDVPTGKSNQPQHF. The CDR3, as DNA: TGTGCCAGCCAGCGAGACGTCCCGACAGGGAAGAGCAATCAGCCCCAGCATTTT.

This clonotype has a handful of counts. V usage is TRBV10-2 and J usage is TRBJ2-1; 10 bases are shared with TRBD1. The CDR3 covers 15 residues. V was clipped by 8 bases and J by 7 bases; unmatched bases: 11. The germline gives CDR1 WSHSY, CDR2 SAAADI. The CDR3: CASGPGTGAWNEQFF. The CDR3 nucleotides read TGCGCCAGCGGCCCCGGGACAGGGGCATGGAATGAGCAGTTCTTC.

In this sample, this clonotype turned up many times. V and J are TRBV3-1 and TRBJ2-2; 8 nucleotides agree with TRBD1. The germline CDR1 and CDR2 sequences are LGHDT and YNNKEL (reference sequence). V gave up 5 bases and J gave up 5 bases; unmatched junction bases: 10. The CDR3 consists of 16 residues. The DNA for the CDR3 is TGTGCCAGCAGCGACTCTACAGGGGGTTGGACCGGGGAGCTGTTTTTT. It translates to CASSDSTGGWTGELFF.

The sample holds a few counts of this clonotype. The chain recombines TRBV4-3 with TRBJ1-2; the match to TRBD1 covers 8 bases. This CDR3 region has 16 residues. V dropped 3 bases and J dropped 2; count of bases not matched to a gene: 8. CDR1 LGHNA and CDR2 YSLEER come from the germline V gene. The CDR3 DNA sequence: TGCGCCAGCAGCCAGAGTCCGGGACAGGTGAACTATGGCTACACCTTC. Encoded protein: CASSQSPGQVNYGYTF.

The rearrangement joins TRBV19 to TRBJ2-1; 9 bases fit TRBD1. V gave up 7 bases and J gave up 9 bases; unmatched junction bases: 16. The CDR3 has 16 amino acids. CDR1 LNHDA and CDR2 SQIVND come from the germline V gene (reference sequence). The CDR3 nucleotides read TGTGCCAGTATCGACTCGCAGGACAGGGGTTTCGGTGAGCAGTTCTTC. It translates to CASIDSQDRGFGEQFF.

This clonotype was counted only a few times. The genes are TRBV5-1 and TRBJ1-2; 12 positions match TRBD1. CDR1 is SGHRS, CDR2 YFSETQ, per germline. Trimming cost V 0 bases and J 5 bases; bases outside gene matches: 5. The CDR3 totals 16 residues. The CDR3, as DNA: TGCGCCAGCAGCTTGGCCGGGACAGGGGGCTCGTATGGCTACACCTTC. Protein product: CASSLAGTGGSYGYTF.

The V gene is TRBV5-1, the J gene TRBJ2-3; TRBD2 matches 7 bases. Per the germline V gene, CDR1 is SGHRS and CDR2 is YFSETQ. The trim removed 5 bases at V and 2 bases at J, leaving 2 bases unmatched. The CDR3 extends over 13 amino acids. For the CDR3, the DNA is TGCGCCAGCAGAGCGGGAACCACAGATACGCAGTATTTT. Amino acids: CASRAGTTDTQYF.

This clonotype was detected ten times or more. The V and J genes are TRBV5-5 and TRBJ1-2; 10 nucleotides agree with TRBD1. CDR1 is SGHKS, CDR2 YYEKEE, per germline (reference sequence). J gave up 5 bases and V 6 bases, and 13 bases lay outside the gene matches. This CDR3 is built from 16 residues. The CDR3 bases are TGTGCCAGCAACCCGGGACAGGGGTTTAATTCATATGGCTACACCTTC. Translating gives CASNPGQGFNSYGYTF.

Ten or more counts support this clonotype. The J gene is TRBJ2-5, the V gene TRBV7-2; a possible D gene is TRBD1 (5 bases). Germline CDR1 and CDR2: SGHTA and FQGNSA. Trimming pared 1 base from V and 7 bases from J, leaving 13 bases between. The CDR3 length is 14 residues. The CDR3 spells CASSLVSQDGTQYF. The CDR3 DNA is TGTGCCAGCAGCTTAGTTTCACAGGATGGGACCCAGTACTTC. Supplemented by reference TRBV7-2 and TRBJ2-5, the full variable domain reads GAGVSQSPSNKVTEKGKDVELRCDPISGHTALYWYRQSLGQGLEFLIYFQGNSAPDKSGLPSDRFSAERTGGSVSTLTIQRTQQEDSAVYLCASSLVSQDGTQYFGPGTRLLVL.

The V and J genes are TRBV5-1 and TRBJ2-1, with TRBD2 matching over 11 bases. From germline, CDR1 is SGHRS and CDR2 YFSETQ. V lost 5 bases, J lost 10 bases, and 5 bases stayed unmatched. This CDR3 region has 13 residues. This CDR3 is CASRTSGAGEQFF. CDR3 coding DNA: TGCGCCAGCAGGACTAGCGGGGCTGGAGAGCAGTTCTTC. The whole variable domain, filled in from reference TRBV5-1 and TRBJ2-1, reads KAGVTQTPRYLIKTRGQQVTLSCSPISGHRSVSWYQQTPGQGLQFLFEYFSETQRNKGNFPGRFSGRQFSNSRSEMNVSTLELGDSALYLCASRTSGAGEQFFGPGTRLTVL.

This clonotype was seen only a few times. The chain uses TRBV7-2 and TRBJ1-5; D not resolved. The germline CDR1 and CDR2 sequences are SGHTA and FQGNSA. V was clipped by 5 bases and J by 7 bases, with 12 bases between them. The CDR3 spans 13 residues. The CDR3 protein is CASSRDMMQPQHF. The CDR3 DNA reads TGTGCCAGCAGCCGGGATATGATGCAGCCCCAGCATTTT.

This clonotype was recorded a few times. V gene TRBV6-2 or TRBV6-3 combines with J gene TRBJ2-5; 7 nucleotides agree with TRBD2. Germline values: CDR1 MNHEY, CDR2 SVGEGT. The J segment lost 2 bases and the V segment lost 5 bases, leaving 14 bases of the junction unmatched. The CDR3 contains 17 residues. For the CDR3, the DNA is TGTGCCAGCAGTCATGGTGCGGGGGACTTGTGGCAAGAGACCCAGTACTTC. Its protein is CASSHGAGDLWQETQYF.

This sequence joins TRBV29-1 and TRBJ2-1; D perhaps matches TRBD2 (6 bases). The CDR3 contains 12 residues. CDR1 SQVTM and CDR2 ANQGSEA come from the germline V gene. Trimming removed 2 bases at V and 9 bases at J, with 11 bases between. The CDR3 spells CSVEKNGGEQFF. The CDR3 bases are TGCAGCGTTGAAAAGAACGGGGGTGAGCAGTTCTTC.